This T cell receptor (beta chain) came from a study of control samples from healthy donors and cancer patients (TCRdb year 2020). As concerns this clone: What antigen it recognizes has not been identified. It has no much larger one-base neighbor in the sample; base qualities were not kept.

Spanning cysteine to phenylalanine, the CDR3 consists of 15 amino acids. Here the CDR3 DNA is all that survives: 45 bases in frame from base 1. The germline V gene yields SGHRS for CDR1 and YFSETQ for CDR2. The junction shows trimming of 2 bases on V and 1 base on J, and the gene matches do not reach 6 bases of it. Library generation was performed with the immunoSEQ multiplex PCR assay. TCRdb mirrors the immuneACCESS table, restricted to in-frame sequences. Some clones are absent from its copies; in checked studies, under half trace to an unresolved V gene, and the reason for the others is unknown. Within this sample are tens of thousands of clones, with approximately 90% of them counted one time only. The ten largest clones take up roughly 1.4% of the sample.

The chain employs TRBV5-1 and TRBJ2-7; 7 bases in the junction line up with TRBD1. The receptor was derived from a man aged 35-49 years with colorectal cancer. The sequenced material came from PBMCs. The CDR3 loop reads CASSFLQGVSYEQYF. Read as DNA, the sequence is TGCGCCAGCAGCTTTTTGCAGGGGGTATCCTACGAGCAGTACTTC.